Listed here are 7 T cell receptor beta chains from one sample, sequenced in a study of CD8+CD57+ T cells in acquired aplastic anemia. In patients chosen for sequencing, flow cytometry had shown CD8+CD57+ cell expansion. Researchers used genomic DNA as the template to profile TCR beta VDJ and CDR3. MiXCR was run by TCRdb on the reads, yielding one entry per CDR3 protein. The sample carries fewer than 300,000 distinct CDR3 sequences, 70% to 85% recorded once. Sequenced input: sorted CD4+, CD8+, or CD8+CD57+ T cells (not recorded which) from PBMCs. These receptors came from a human donor with aplastic anemia.

In regard to this clonotype: A junction end diverges from the germline sequence, so it may reflect a read error. The chain employs TRBV7-8 and TRBJ2-3; 7 nucleotides agree with TRBD2. CDR3 length: 13 amino acids. The germline CDR1 and CDR2 sequences are SGHVS and FQNEAQ. The CDR3 DNA is TGTGCCAGCAGCTTGACGGGAGGTCACGCTACGCAGTTT. It encodes CASSLTGGHATQF.

The genes are TRBV6-2 or TRBV6-3 and TRBJ2-2; 7 bases fit TRBD2. CDR1 is MNHEY, CDR2 SVGEGT, per germline. Germline trimming cut 2 bases from V and 4 bases from J; bases unmatched to any gene: 4. The CDR3 sequence is 15 residues long. CDR3 sequence: CASSYEAGSTGELFF. The DNA for the CDR3 is TGTGCCAGCAGTTACGAAGCGGGGAGCACCGGGGAGCTGTTTTTT.

This sequence joins TRBV20-1 and TRBJ1-4; no definite D call. Germline V gene sequence: CDR1 DFQATT, CDR2 SNEGSKA (reference sequence). Deletions cut 0 bases from V and 8 bases from J, with 13 bases between. This CDR3 region has 14 residues. The CDR3 loop reads CSARDRRTAEKLFF. DNA for the CDR3: TGCAGTGCTAGAGATCGGAGGACTGCGGAAAAACTGTTTTTT.

The chain has TRBV9 and TRBJ2-3, with TRBD2 matching 10 bases. Unmatched junction bases numbered 5, after V lost 4 bases and J lost 0 bases. The CDR3 extends over 16 amino acids. CDR1 SGDLS and CDR2 YYNGEE come from the germline V gene. This chain's CDR3 is CASSSSGGGSTDTQYF. The CDR3 bases are TGTGCCAGCAGCTCAAGCGGGGGGGGGAGCACAGATACGCAGTATTTT.

On this clonotype: One end of the junction fails to match germline, which may point to a read error. V usage is TRBV5-1 and J usage is TRBJ2-3, with 8 positions matching TRBD1. CDR1 SGHRS and CDR2 YFSETQ come from the germline V gene. The CDR3 runs 14 residues. In DNA form, the CDR3 reads TGTGCCAGCAGCTCGGGACAGGTTGGGACTACGCAGTATTTT. Amino acid sequence: CASSSGQVGTTQYF.

The chain combines TRBV5-5 with TRBJ2-3, with D possibly matching TRBD1 (6 bases). Germline V gene sequence: CDR1 SGHKS, CDR2 YYEKEE (reference sequence). Trimming pared 4 bases from V and 6 bases from J, leaving 15 bases between. The CDR3 is 14 residues long. DNA of the CDR3: TGTGCCAGCAGCCTCCCGGACAGTCCCGATACGCAGTATTTT. Translated: CASSLPDSPDTQYF.

Concerning this clonotype itself: This is likely a read error, given that the CDR3 carries no conserved phenylalanine or tryptophan at its end. No DNA is shown, since the ends of the CDR3 on it are uncertain; the CDR3 is the one TCRdb lists. The chain recombines TRBV7-9 with TRBJ1-2; the D call in the table, TRBD1, was not verified against the DNA. The CDR3 contains 13 residues when both ends are counted. Germline loops: CDR1 SEHNR, CDR2 FQNEAQ (reference sequence). CDR3 sequence reads: CASSLVLGGLFFG.